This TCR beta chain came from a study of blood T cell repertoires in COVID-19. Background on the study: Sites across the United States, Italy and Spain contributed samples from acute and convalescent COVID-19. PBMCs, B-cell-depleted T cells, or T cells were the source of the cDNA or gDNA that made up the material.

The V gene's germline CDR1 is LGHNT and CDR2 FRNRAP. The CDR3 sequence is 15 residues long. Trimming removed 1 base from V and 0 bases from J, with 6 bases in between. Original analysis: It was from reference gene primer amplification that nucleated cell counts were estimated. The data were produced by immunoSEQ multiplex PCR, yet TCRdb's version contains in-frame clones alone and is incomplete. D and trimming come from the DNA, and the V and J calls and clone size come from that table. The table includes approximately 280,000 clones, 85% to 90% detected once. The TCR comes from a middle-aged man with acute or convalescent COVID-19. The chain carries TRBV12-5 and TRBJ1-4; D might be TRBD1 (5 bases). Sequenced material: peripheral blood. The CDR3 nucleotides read TGTGCTAGTGGTTTGGGACAGTCAACTAATGAAAAACTGTTTTTT. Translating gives CASGLGQSTNEKLFF.